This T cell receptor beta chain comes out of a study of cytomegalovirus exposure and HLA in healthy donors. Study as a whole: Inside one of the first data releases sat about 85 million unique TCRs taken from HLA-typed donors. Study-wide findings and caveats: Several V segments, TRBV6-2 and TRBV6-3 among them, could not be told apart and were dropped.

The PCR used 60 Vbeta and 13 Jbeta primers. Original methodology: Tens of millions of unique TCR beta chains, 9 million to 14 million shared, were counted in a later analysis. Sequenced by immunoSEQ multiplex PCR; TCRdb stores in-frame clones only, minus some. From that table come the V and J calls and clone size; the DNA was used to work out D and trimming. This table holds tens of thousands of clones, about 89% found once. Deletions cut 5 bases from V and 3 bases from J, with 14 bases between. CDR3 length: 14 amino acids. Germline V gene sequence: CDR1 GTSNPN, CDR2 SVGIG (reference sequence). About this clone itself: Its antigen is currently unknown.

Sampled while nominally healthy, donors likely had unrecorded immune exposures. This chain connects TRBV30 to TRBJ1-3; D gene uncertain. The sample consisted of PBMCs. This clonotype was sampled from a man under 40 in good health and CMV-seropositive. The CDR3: CAWSTGFNGNTIYF. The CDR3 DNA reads TGTGCCTGGTCGACGGGGTTTAATGGAAACACCATATATTTT.